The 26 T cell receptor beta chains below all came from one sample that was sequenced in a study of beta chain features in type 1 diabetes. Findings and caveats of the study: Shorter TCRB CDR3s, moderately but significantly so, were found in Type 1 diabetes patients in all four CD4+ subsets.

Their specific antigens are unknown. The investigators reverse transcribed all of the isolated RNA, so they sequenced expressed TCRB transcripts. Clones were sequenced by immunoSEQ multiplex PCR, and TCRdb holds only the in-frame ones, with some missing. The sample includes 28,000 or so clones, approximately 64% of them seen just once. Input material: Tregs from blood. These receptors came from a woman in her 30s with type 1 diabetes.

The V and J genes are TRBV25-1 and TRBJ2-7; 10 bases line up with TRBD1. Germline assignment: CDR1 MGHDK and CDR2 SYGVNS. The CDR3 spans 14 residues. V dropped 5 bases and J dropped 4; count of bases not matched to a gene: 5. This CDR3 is CASSPGQGSYEQYF. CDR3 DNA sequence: TGTGCCAGCAGTCCGGGACAGGGGTCATACGAGCAGTACTTC.

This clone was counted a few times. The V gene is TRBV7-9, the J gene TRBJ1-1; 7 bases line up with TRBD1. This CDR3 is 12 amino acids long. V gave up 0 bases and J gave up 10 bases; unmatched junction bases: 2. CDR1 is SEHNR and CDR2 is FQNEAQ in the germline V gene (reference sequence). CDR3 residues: CASSLAQGRAFF. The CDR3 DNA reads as TGTGCCAGCAGCTTAGCACAGGGGCGAGCTTTCTTT.

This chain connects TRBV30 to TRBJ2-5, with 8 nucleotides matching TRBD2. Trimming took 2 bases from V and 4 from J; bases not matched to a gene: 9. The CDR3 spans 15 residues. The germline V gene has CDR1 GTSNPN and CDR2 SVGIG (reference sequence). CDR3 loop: CAWSYSGSLRETQYF. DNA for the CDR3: TGTGCCTGGAGTTACAGCGGGAGTCTGAGAGAGACCCAGTACTTC.

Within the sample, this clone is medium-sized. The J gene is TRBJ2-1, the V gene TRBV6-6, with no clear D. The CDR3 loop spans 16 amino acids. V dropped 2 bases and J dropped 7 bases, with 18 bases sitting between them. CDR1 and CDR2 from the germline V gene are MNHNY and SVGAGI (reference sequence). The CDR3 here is CASSYRLTTPRNEQFF. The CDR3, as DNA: TGTGCCAGCAGTTACCGTTTAACCACGCCCAGGAATGAGCAGTTCTTC.

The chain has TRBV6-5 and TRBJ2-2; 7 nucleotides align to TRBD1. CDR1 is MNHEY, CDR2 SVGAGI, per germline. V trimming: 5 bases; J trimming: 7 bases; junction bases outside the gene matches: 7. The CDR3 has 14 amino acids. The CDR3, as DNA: TGTGCCAGCAGTCCACTACAGGGGCACGGGGAGCTGTTTTTT. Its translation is CASSPLQGHGELFF.

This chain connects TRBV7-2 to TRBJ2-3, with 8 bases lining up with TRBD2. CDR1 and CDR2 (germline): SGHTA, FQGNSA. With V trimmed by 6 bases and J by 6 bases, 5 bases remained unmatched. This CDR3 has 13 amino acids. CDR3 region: CASRREAGDTQYF. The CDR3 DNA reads TGTGCCAGCAGGCGGGAGGCGGGGGATACGCAGTATTTT.

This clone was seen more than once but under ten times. Written as DNA, the CDR3 is TGCAGCGTTGGGACAGGGGGCGCTTATCAGCCCCAGCATTTT. Translating gives CSVGTGGAYQPQHF. This sequence joins TRBV29-1 and TRBJ1-5, with TRBD1 matching 11 bases. The germline V gene has CDR1 SQVTM and CDR2 ANQGSEA. V lost 4 bases, J lost 5 bases, and 4 bases stayed unmatched. The CDR3 is made up of 14 amino acids.

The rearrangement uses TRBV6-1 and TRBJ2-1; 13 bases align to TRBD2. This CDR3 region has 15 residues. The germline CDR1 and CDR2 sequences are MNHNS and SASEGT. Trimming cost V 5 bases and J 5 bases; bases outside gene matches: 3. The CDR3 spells CASSHGLAGDNEQFF. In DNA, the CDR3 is TGTGCCAGCAGTCACGGACTAGCGGGAGACAATGAGCAGTTCTTC.

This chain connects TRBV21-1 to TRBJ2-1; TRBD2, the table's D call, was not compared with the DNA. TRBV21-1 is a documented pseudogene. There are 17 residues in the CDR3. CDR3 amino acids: CASSHGLAGGPYNEQFF. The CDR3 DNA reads TGTGCCAGCAGCCACGGACTAGCGGGAGGGCCTTACAATGAGCAGTTCTTC.

The CDR3 is CASSPVPNTEAFF. CDR3 DNA sequence: TGTGCCAGTAGCCCGGTCCCGAACACTGAAGCTTTCTTT. The rearrangement joins TRBV19 to TRBJ1-1; D ambiguous. The CDR3 runs 13 residues. The V gene's germline CDR1 is LNHDA and CDR2 SQIVND (reference sequence). Trimming removed 6 bases at V and 1 base at J, with 9 bases between.

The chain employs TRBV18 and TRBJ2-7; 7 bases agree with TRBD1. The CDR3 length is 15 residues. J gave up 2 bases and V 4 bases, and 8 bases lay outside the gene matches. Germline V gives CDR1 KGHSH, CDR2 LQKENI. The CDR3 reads CASSLRTGTTYEQYF. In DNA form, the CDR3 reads TGTGCCAGCTCACTTCGGACAGGAACCACCTACGAGCAGTACTTC.

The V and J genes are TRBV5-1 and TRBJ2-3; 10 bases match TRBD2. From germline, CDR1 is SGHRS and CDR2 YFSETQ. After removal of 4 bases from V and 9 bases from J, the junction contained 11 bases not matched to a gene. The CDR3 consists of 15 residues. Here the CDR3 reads CASSTSLAGEGTQYF. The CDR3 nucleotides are TGCGCCAGCAGCACCTCCCTAGCGGGAGAGGGGACGCAGTATTTT.

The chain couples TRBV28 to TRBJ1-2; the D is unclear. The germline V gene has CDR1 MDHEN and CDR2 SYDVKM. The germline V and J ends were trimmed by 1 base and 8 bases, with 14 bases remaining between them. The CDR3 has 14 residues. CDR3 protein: CASSLSRFGGGYTF. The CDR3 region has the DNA TGTGCCAGCAGTTTATCGCGTTTCGGAGGAGGCTACACCTTC.

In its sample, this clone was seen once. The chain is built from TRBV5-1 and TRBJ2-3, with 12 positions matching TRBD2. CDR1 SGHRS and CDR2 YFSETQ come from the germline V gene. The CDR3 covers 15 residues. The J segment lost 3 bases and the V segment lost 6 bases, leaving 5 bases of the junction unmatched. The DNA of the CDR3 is TGCGCCAGCATACTAGCGGGAGGCGCGACAGATACGCAGTATTTT. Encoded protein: CASILAGGATDTQYF.

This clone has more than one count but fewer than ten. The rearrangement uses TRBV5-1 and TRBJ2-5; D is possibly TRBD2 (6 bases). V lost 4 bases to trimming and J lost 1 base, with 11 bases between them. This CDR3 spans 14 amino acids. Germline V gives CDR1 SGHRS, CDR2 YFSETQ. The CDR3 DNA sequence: TGCGCCAGCAGCCAAGGGACTCGCCAAGAGACCCAGTACTTC. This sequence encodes CASSQGTRQETQYF.

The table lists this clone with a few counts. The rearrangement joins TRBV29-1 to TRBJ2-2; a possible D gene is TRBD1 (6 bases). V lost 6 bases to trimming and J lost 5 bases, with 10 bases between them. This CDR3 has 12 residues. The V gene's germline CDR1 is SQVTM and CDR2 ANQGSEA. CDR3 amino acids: CSVNRVTGELFF. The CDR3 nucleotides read TGCAGCGTGAACAGGGTAACCGGGGAGCTGTTTTTT.

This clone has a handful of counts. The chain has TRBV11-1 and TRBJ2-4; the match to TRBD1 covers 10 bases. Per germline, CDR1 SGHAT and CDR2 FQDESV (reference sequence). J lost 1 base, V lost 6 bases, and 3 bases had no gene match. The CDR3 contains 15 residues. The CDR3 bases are TGTGCCAGCAGGGGACAGGGGAGTGCCAAAAACATTCAGTACTTC. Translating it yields CASRGQGSAKNIQYF.

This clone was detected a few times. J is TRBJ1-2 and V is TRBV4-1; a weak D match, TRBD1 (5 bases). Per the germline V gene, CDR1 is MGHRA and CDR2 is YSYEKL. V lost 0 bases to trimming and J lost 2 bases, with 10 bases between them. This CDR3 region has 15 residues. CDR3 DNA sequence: TGCGCCAGCAGCCAAGACCCCGCAGGGAACTATGGCTACACCTTC. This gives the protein CASSQDPAGNYGYTF.

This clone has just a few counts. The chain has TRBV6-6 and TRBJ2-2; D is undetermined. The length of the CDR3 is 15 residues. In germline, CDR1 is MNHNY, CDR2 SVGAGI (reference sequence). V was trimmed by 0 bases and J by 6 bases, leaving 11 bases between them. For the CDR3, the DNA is TGTGCCAGCAGTTACTCGTCGCAGGCTGCCGGGGAGCTGTTTTTT. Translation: CASSYSSQAAGELFF.

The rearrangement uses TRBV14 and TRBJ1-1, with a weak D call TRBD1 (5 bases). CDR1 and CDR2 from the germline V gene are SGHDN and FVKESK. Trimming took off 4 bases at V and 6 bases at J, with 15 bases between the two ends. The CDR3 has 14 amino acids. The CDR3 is CASSPLLGLAEAFF. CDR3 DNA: TGTGCCAGCAGCCCCCTTTTGGGGCTGGCTGAAGCTTTCTTT.

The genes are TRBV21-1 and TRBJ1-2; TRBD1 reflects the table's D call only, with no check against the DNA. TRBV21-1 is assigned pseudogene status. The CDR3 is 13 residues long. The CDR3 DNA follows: TGTGCCAGCAGCAAATGCAGGTCTGGCGGCTACACCTTC. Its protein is CASSKCRSGGYTF.

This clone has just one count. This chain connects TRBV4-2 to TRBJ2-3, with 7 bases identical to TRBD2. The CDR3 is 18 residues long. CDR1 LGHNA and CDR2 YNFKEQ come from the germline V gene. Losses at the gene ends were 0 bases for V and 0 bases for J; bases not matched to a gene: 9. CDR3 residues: CASSQERFRGLSTDTQYF. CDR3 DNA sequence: TGTGCCAGCAGCCAAGAACGGTTCCGGGGACTAAGCACAGATACGCAGTATTTT.

The CDR3 nucleotides read TGTGCCAGTAAAGGTCTAGCGTGGTACAATGAGCAGTTCTTC. Protein: CASKGLAWYNEQFF. This chain connects TRBV19 to TRBJ2-1; D is perhaps TRBD2 (6 bases). Trimming shortened V by 7 bases and J by 4 bases, and 14 bases separated the two germline ends. The CDR3 loop spans 14 amino acids. CDR1 and CDR2 from the germline V gene are LNHDA and SQIVND (reference sequence).

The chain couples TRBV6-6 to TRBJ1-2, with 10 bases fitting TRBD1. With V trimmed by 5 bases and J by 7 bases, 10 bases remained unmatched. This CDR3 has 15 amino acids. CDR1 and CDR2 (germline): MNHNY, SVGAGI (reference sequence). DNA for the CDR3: TGTGCCAGCAGTAACCCGGGACAGGGGATTGGTGGCTACACCTTC. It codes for CASSNPGQGIGGYTF.

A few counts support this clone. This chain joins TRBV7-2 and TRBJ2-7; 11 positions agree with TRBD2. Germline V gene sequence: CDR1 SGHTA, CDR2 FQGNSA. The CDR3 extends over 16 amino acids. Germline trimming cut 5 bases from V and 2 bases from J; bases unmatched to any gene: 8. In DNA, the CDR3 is TGTGCCAGCAGCGTAGACGGGACTAGCGGCGCCTACGAGCAGTACTTC. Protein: CASSVDGTSGAYEQYF.

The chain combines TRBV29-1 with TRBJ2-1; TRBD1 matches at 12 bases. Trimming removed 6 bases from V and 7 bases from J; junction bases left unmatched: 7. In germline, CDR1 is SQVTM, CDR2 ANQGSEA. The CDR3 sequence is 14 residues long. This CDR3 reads CSVTGQGAGNEQFF. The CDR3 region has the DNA TGCAGCGTCACGGGACAGGGGGCGGGGAATGAGCAGTTCTTC.